One and the same sample provided the 24 T cell receptor beta chains below, sequenced in a study of blood T cells in healthy people across ages. Primed by a sample-barcoded 5' primer and a J-beta primer mix, a second PCR proceeded for 7 to 11 cycles. TCRdb analysed the 5' RACE reads with MiXCR anew, one entry per CDR3 protein. The top ten clones hold roughly 6.3% of a sample with about 1.4 million distinct CDR3 sequences, around 59% of them seen once. Material: blood. All receptors come from a young man in good health.

A note on this clonotype: One end of the junction does not line up with germline, which may come from a read error. The CDR3 DNA reads TGTGTCAGCAGCGGGATCTCCTACAATGAGCAGTTCTTC. Residues: CVSSGISYNEQFF. V is TRBV7-9 and J is TRBJ2-1; 7 bases map to TRBD2. CDR1 and CDR2 from the germline V gene are SEHNR and FQNEAQ (reference sequence). The CDR3 sequence is 13 residues long.

This rearrangement joins TRBV6-1 to TRBJ2-7, with D possibly matching TRBD1 (6 bases). The CDR3 loop spans 17 amino acids. CDR1 and CDR2 (germline): MNHNS, SASEGT. The germline V and J ends were trimmed by 6 bases and 1 base, with 22 bases remaining between them. The CDR3 bases are TGTGCCAGCAGCACTATTTGGGCCCCGAGGGGGTCCTACGAGCAGTACTTC. Its translation: CASSTIWAPRGSYEQYF.

The gene calls are TRBV5-1 and TRBJ2-7; D gene unclear. Trimming shortened V by 0 bases and J by 3 bases, and 10 bases separated the two germline ends. The CDR3 is 14 residues long. Germline assignment: CDR1 SGHRS and CDR2 YFSETQ. CDR3 in DNA: TGCGCCAGCAGCTTGGGGTCTCAGTTCTACGAGCAGTACTTC. The encoded protein is CASSLGSQFYEQYF.

The chain has TRBV4-3 and TRBJ2-3; 11 bases line up with TRBD2. Germline V gene sequence: CDR1 LGHNA, CDR2 YSLEER. Unmatched junction bases numbered 6, after V lost 0 bases and J lost 1 base. CDR3 size: 18 residues. CDR3 bases: TGCGCCAGCAGCCAAGATGTCATGGGACTAGCGGGCACAGATACGCAGTATTTT. Translation gives CASSQDVMGLAGTDTQYF.

The J gene is TRBJ2-1, the V gene TRBV5-1, with D unresolved. The V end lost 6 bases, the J end lost 10 bases, and 14 bases lay between the germline ends. Germline V lookup: CDR1 SGHRS, CDR2 YFSETQ. This CDR3 contains 12 residues. The CDR3 sequence is CASTDPAHEQFF. The CDR3 DNA reads as TGCGCCAGCACGGACCCGGCTCACGAGCAGTTCTTC. The full variable domain, with the rest looked up from reference TRBV5-1 and TRBJ2-1, is KAGVTQTPRYLIKTRGQQVTLSCSPISGHRSVSWYQQTPGQGLQFLFEYFSETQRNKGNFPGRFSGRQFSNSRSEMNVSTLELGDSALYLCASTDPAHEQFFGPGTRLTVL.

This rearrangement joins TRBV24-1 to TRBJ2-3; 8 nucleotides agree with TRBD2. The CDR3 has 19 residues. After removal of 3 bases from V and 0 bases from J, the junction contained 13 bases not matched to a gene. The germline gives CDR1 KGHDR, CDR2 SFDVKD. This CDR3 reads CATSDTRRGGGPSTDTQYF. The CDR3 nucleotides are TGTGCCACCAGTGATACAAGAAGAGGCGGGGGGCCCAGCACAGATACGCAGTATTTT.

The CDR3, as DNA: TGCAGCATTTTTCGACAGGGTACTAGCACAGATACGCAGTATTTT. Protein: CSIFRQGTSTDTQYF. The gene calls are TRBV29-1 and TRBJ2-3; 7 positions agree with TRBD1. V lost 8 bases to trimming and J lost 0 bases; unmatched junction nucleotides: 11. Germline V gene lookup returns CDR1 SQVTM and CDR2 ANQGSEA. This CDR3 is built from 15 residues.

Only one count was recorded for this clonotype. V usage is TRBV29-1 and J usage is TRBJ1-2; no clear D. V was cut by 5 bases and J by 6 bases, with 7 bases left in between. CDR1 and CDR2 (germline): SQVTM, ANQGSEA. This CDR3 is built from 10 residues. DNA for the CDR3: TGCAGCGTTTTTTGGGATGGCTACACCTTC. Its protein is CSVFWDGYTF. Filled out from reference TRBV29-1 and TRBJ1-2, the complete variable domain reads SAVISQKPSRDICQRGTSLTIQCQVDSQVTMMFWYRQQPGQSLTLIATANQGSEATYESGFVIDKFPISRPNLTFSTLTVSNMSPEDSSIYLCSVFWDGYTFGSGTRLTVV.

This clonotype was counted between two and nine times. The chain recombines TRBV20-1 with TRBJ2-7; 11 nucleotides match TRBD2. The ends lost 0 bases at V and 4 bases at J; junction bases unmatched: 5. Germline V lookup: CDR1 DFQATT, CDR2 SNEGSKA (reference sequence). This CDR3 has 15 amino acids. The CDR3 DNA sequence: TGCAGTGCTAGAGACACTAGCGGGAGTAGGTACGAGCAGTACTTC. It codes for CSARDTSGSRYEQYF.

The chain links TRBV28 to TRBJ2-3; TRBD2 matches 13 bases. V lost 6 bases and J lost 5; bases outside the gene matches: 5. This CDR3 comprises 15 residues. Germline V CDR1 and CDR2: MDHEN, SYDVKM. The CDR3 DNA follows: TGTGCCAGCAGGGGGACTAGCGGGGTGGTAGATACGCAGTATTTT. The encoded protein is CASRGTSGVVDTQYF. Looking up the rest from reference TRBV28 and TRBJ2-3 gives the full variable domain: DVKVTQSSRYLVKRTGEKVFLECVQDMDHENMFWYRQDPGLGLRLIYFSYDVKMKEKGDIPEGYSVSREKKERFSLILESASTNQTSMYLCASRGTSGVVDTQYFGPGTRLTVL.

There are a few counts of this clonotype. V and J are TRBV5-4 and TRBJ2-7; 8 bases are shared with TRBD2. Trimming cost V 2 bases and J 3 bases; bases outside gene matches: 10. CDR1 SGHNT and CDR2 YYREEE come from the germline V gene (reference sequence). The CDR3 loop spans 16 amino acids. This CDR3 reads CASSLVLAEIDYEQYF. For the CDR3, the DNA is TGTGCCAGCAGCTTAGTACTAGCGGAGATAGACTACGAGCAGTACTTC.

This clonotype was seen more than once but under ten times. This chain joins TRBV29-1 and TRBJ2-7, with 11 nucleotides matching TRBD2. CDR1 is SQVTM, CDR2 ANQGSEA, per germline. J was trimmed by 1 base and V by 3 bases; bases with no gene match: 8. CDR3 length equals 16 residues. The CDR3 here is CSVDVPSGGLSYEQYF. Here the CDR3 DNA reads TGCAGCGTTGATGTCCCTAGCGGGGGGCTATCCTACGAGCAGTACTTC.

This clonotype occurred a few times. The rearrangement joins TRBV12-3 or TRBV12-4 to TRBJ1-5, with D possibly being TRBD1 (6 bases). The CDR3 extends over 16 amino acids. V was shortened by 6 bases and J by 0 bases, with 15 bases between the two germline ends. The CDR3 sequence: CASRRNRADSNQPQHF. CDR3 sequence (DNA): TGTGCCAGCAGGCGCAACAGGGCTGATAGCAATCAGCCCCAGCATTTT.

This chain uses TRBV4-1 with TRBJ1-4; D possibly corresponds to TRBD1 (6 bases). Trimming took 3 bases from V and 3 from J, leaving 17 bases between them. Germline-derived CDR1 and CDR2 are MGHRA and YSYEKL. CDR3 length: 17 amino acids. This CDR3 reads CASSQNRVKSSNEKLFF. Here the CDR3 DNA reads TGCGCCAGCAGCCAGAACAGGGTTAAGTCGTCTAATGAAAAACTGTTTTTT.

The chain joins TRBV27 to TRBJ2-3; TRBD1 is a possible D gene (5 bases). CDR3 length equals 9 residues. Germline-derived CDR1 and CDR2 are MNHEY and SMNVEV (reference sequence). CDR3 nucleotide sequence: TGTGTCAAGGGGGATACGCAGTATTTT. Residues: CVKGDTQYF.

The V gene is TRBV25-1, the J gene TRBJ1-1; D is perhaps TRBD1 (6 bases). Germline V gives CDR1 MGHDK, CDR2 SYGVNS. Trimming pared 4 bases from V and 2 bases from J, leaving 14 bases between. This CDR3 spans 15 amino acids. CDR3 loop: CASSGRQARNTEAFF. CDR3 in DNA: TGTGCCAGCAGTGGTCGACAGGCCAGAAACACTGAAGCTTTCTTT.

This clonotype came up once. The J gene is TRBJ2-1, the V gene TRBV4-1; no clear D. V gave up 4 bases and J gave up 8 bases, with 12 bases separating them. This CDR3 comprises 13 residues. CDR1 is MGHRA, CDR2 YSYEKL, per germline. The CDR3 coding sequence is TGCGCCAGCAGCCCTGGGCTGAGCTATGAGCAGTTCTTC. Its protein product is CASSPGLSYEQFF.

This clonotype came up once. V is TRBV10-3 and J is TRBJ2-5; D tentatively reads TRBD1 or TRBD2 (5 bases each). V was clipped by 9 bases and J by 11 bases, with 22 bases between them. Germline assignment: CDR1 ENHRY and CDR2 SYGVKD. The CDR3 contains 13 residues. The CDR3 spells CAIGEGTDNEQYF. The CDR3 DNA is TGTGCCATAGGGGAAGGGACCGACAATGAGCAGTACTTC.

The CDR3 spells CASSSPFEGYTF. The CDR3 nucleotides are TGCGCCAGCAGCTCACCATTCGAGGGCTACACCTTC. This rearrangement joins TRBV5-1 to TRBJ1-2; D remains unclear. Per the germline V gene, CDR1 is SGHRS and CDR2 is YFSETQ. The CDR3 sequence is 12 residues long. V gave up 3 bases and J gave up 8 bases, with 11 bases separating them.

The sample holds many counts of this clonotype. The chain couples TRBV3-1 to TRBJ2-7; TRBD2 matches at 12 bases. The CDR3 has 15 residues. The J segment lost 2 bases and the V segment lost 4 bases, leaving 3 bases of the junction unmatched. CDR1 LGHDT and CDR2 YNNKEL come from the germline V gene (reference sequence). The CDR3 coding sequence is TGTGCCAGCAGCCCCGGACTAGCGGGGACCTACGAGCAGTACTTC. It codes for CASSPGLAGTYEQYF.

The chain carries TRBV29-1 and TRBJ2-3; D is unclear. Germline CDR1 reads SQVTM; CDR2 reads ANQGSEA. The V and J ends lost 4 bases and 0 bases respectively, with 8 bases between them. The CDR3 sequence is 13 residues long. CDR3 bases: TGCAGCGTTGTACTCTATAGCACAGATACGCAGTATTTT. The encoded protein is CSVVLYSTDTQYF.

The chain is built from TRBV7-2 and TRBJ2-7, with 8 bases identical to TRBD1. Germline CDR1 SGHTA, CDR2 FQGNSA. The CDR3 spans 18 residues. V dropped 1 base and J dropped 0; count of bases not matched to a gene: 11. CDR3 in DNA: TGTGCCAGCAGCTTAGTTGCGGGGCTACAGGGGGGCTCCTACGAGCAGTACTTC. Protein product: CASSLVAGLQGGSYEQYF.

The CDR3 bases are TGTGCCAGCAACCAAGGGGGAACTGGCACAGATACGCAGTATTTT. Translating gives CASNQGGTGTDTQYF. The gene calls are TRBV7-2 and TRBJ2-3; tentatively, D is TRBD1 (6 bases). V was cut by 7 bases and J by 1 base, with 15 bases left in between. Germline V lookup: CDR1 SGHTA, CDR2 FQGNSA. The CDR3 extends over 15 amino acids.

This clonotype was detected only a few times. The gene calls are TRBV6-5 and TRBJ2-7, with a weak D call TRBD1 (6 bases). The CDR3 sequence is 15 residues long. Trimming cost V 6 bases and J 5 bases, with 20 bases left between them. Germline CDR1 reads MNHEY; CDR2 reads SVGAGI. CDR3 region: CASSYRAPSVHEQYF. CDR3 coding DNA: TGTGCCAGCAGCTACAGGGCCCCCTCGGTCCACGAGCAGTACTTC.